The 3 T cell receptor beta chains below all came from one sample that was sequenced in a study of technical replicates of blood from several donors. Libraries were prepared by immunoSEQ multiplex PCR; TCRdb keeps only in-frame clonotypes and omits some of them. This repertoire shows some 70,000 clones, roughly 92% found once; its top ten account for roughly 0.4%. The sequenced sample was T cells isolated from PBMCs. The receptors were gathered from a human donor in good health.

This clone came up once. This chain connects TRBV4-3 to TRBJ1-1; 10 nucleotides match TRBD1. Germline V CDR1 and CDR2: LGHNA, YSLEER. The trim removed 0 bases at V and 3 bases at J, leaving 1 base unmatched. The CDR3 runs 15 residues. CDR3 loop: CASSQDGTGDTEAFF. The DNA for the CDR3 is TGCGCCAGCAGCCAAGATGGGACAGGGGACACTGAAGCTTTCTTT.

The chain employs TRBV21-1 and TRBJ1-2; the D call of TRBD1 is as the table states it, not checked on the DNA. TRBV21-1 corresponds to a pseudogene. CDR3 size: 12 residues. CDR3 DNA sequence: TGTGCCAGGGGGACAGCCAACTATGGCTACACCTTC. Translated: CARGTANYGYTF.

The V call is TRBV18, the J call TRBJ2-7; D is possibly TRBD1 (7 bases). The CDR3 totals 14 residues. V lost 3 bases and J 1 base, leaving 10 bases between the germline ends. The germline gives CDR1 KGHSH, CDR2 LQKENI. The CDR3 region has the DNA TGTGCCAGCTCACCGTCAGGGGGGTCCTACGAGCAGTACTTC. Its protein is CASSPSGGSYEQYF.